This is a list of T cell receptor beta chains from one sample in a study of cytomegalovirus exposure and HLA in healthy donors. Generated by immunoSEQ multiplex PCR, the TCRdb table keeps only in-frame clones and is missing some. The repertoire holds some 130,000 clones, with more than 60% as singletons. Input material: PBMCs. These receptor sequences come from a woman aged 40 to 50 in good health and CMV-seronegative. Each CDR3 is given without its conserved first and last residue.

V gene | CDR3 protein
TRBV15 | ATSSSTGRGGTGELF
TRBV5-1 | ASSFTGATNEKLF
TRBV7-8 | ASSLAQGKY
TRBV4-1 | ASSQDWGGTGTPDTQY
TRBV9 | ASSNDRGLRYGYT
TRBV5-6 | ASSLGVGDSNKY
TRBV5-6 | ASSLAFSGGNQETQY
TRBV10-2 | ASSESGTGYPEQF
TRBV9 | ASTRGPETVYNYGYT
TRBV28 | ASSPPRPSGTGELF
TRBV30 | AWSASGTGELF
TRBV28 | ASNEGQRDEQY
TRBV6-6 | ASTATISGNTIY
TRBV29-1 | SVRGGGLAGTSSYEQY
TRBV5-3 | ARSTRRGGGAYEQY
TRBV29-1 | SVPLAGGGETQY
TRBV6-5 | ASSRLGNLHEQY
TRBV5-4 | ASSDGQGNEKLF
TRBV5-1 | ASSLTTGLAGAGANGLT
TRBV28 | ASSFQYGYEQY
TRBV7-2 | ASSLRLAGGPTDTQY
TRBV30 | AWSVPGGLTEAF
TRBV14 | ASSLTRQGNNSPLH
TRBV27 | ASRAGQRNQPQH
TRBV29-1 | CGRQTNTEAF
TRBV5-1 | ASSGGLAGGAYEQY
TRBV7-3 | ASSPAHRGQAF
TRBV19 | ASSTIGTGGGRPQH
TRBV4-1 | ASSQAGFSRETQY
TRBV7-2 | ASHRTSLVSYEQF
TRBV5-1 | ASRGDRNGEKLF
TRBV7-9 | ASSLMTGGDSPLH
TRBV5-1 | ASSLVTSENNEQF
TRBV27 | ASSSQAGLTDTQY
TRBV18 | ASSPVEAGNTIY
TRBV4-1 | ASSQDFPEKLF
TRBV13 | ASSIRTAGYVNYGYT
TRBV27 | ASSLSFGVLYEQY
TRBV19 | ASSPWRGYGYT
TRBV27 | ASSSGQGQYYGYT
TRBV6-5 | ASGRTTSGANVLT
TRBV27 | ASSPRTGTADTQY
TRBV7-2 | ASSNHASEWAAYNEQF
TRBV11-3 | ASSLMGRSETQY
TRBV5-1 | ASSLGQGATDTQY
TRBV6-1 | ASTIDRGNNSPLH
TRBV7-3 | ASSLRGGLSPYNEQF
TRBV30 | AWTVPGGPQH
TRBV5-4 | ASSSPGLAGPSSYNEQF
TRBV5-1 | ASSLGSRREEQF
TRBV27 | ASSLGRGTHTDTQY
TRBV11-1 | ASSPHSGGASSEQY
TRBV7-7 | ASSLVNAETQY
TRBV28 | ASSFAGSPSSGNTIY